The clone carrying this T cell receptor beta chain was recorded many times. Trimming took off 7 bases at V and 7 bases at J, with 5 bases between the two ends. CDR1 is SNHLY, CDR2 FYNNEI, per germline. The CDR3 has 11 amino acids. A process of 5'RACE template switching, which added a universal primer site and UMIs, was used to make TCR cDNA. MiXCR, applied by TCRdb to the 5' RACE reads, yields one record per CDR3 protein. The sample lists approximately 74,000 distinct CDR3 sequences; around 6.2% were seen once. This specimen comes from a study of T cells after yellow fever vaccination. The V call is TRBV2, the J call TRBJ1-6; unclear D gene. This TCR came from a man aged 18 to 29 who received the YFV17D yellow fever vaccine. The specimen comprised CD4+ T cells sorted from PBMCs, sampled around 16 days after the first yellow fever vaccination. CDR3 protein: CASIGNSPLHF. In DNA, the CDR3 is TGTGCCAGCATAGGGAATTCACCCCTCCACTTT.